This TCR beta chain comes out of a study of human T cells and chemical hapten exposure. The time point denotes: pre-sensitization, week 0. Described treatment: therapeutic diphenylcyclopropenone sensitization with weekly scalp DPC. Suited to DPC and affected by alopecia, the donors ranged from 18 to 70 years old. A single record per CDR3 protein comes from TCRdb applying MiXCR to the RACE reads. The sample contains around 56,000 distinct CDR3 sequences, 9.9% of which appear only once. Trimming took off 8 bases at V and 3 bases at J, with 17 bases between the two ends. The CDR3 is made up of 14 amino acids. Looked up from germline, CDR1 is SNHLY and CDR2 is FYNNEI.

This TCR came from a man aged 40-50 years with alopecia areata. Some clones in this sample may be carry-over from other donors' samples. Sequencing was performed on whole blood, taken in connection with sensitization to the hapten diphenylcyclopropenone (DPC). The chain carries TRBV2 and TRBJ2-7; perhaps D is TRBD1 or TRBD2 (5 bases each). DNA of the CDR3: TGTGCCAGCGAGGGGACGAGTACAAGCTACGAGCAGTACTTC. Encoded protein: CASEGTSTSYEQYF.